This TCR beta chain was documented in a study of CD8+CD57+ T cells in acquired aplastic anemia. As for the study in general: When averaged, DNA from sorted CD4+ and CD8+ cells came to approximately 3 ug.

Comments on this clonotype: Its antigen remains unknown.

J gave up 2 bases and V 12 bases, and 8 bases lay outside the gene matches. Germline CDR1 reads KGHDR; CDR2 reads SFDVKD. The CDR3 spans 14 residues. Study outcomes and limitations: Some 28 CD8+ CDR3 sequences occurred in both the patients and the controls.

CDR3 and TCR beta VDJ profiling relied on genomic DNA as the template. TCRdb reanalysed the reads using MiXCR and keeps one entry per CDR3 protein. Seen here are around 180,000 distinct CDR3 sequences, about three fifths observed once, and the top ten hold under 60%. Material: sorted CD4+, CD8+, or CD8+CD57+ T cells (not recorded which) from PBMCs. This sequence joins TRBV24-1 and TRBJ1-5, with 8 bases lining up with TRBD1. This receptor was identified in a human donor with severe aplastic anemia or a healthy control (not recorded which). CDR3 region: CASPTGDCNQPQHF. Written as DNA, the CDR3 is TGTGCCTCCCCGACAGGGGATTGCAATCAGCCCCAGCATTTT.